What follows are 13 T cell receptor beta chains derived from one specimen sequenced in a study of T cells after yellow fever vaccination. One entry per CDR3 protein, called by TCRdb with MiXCR from the 5' RACE reads. Of 68,000 or so distinct CDR3 sequences in the sample, about 7% were seen once. The sequencing used CD8+ T cells sorted from PBMCs, collected 15 days after the yellow fever booster vaccination. Receptor source: a man under 40 who received the YFV17D yellow fever vaccine.

This clonotype was observed many times. The J gene is TRBJ2-7, the V gene TRBV7-8; no reliable D call. The V and J ends lost 4 bases and 0 bases respectively, with 16 bases between them. The CDR3 loop spans 16 amino acids. Germline CDR1 and CDR2: SGHVS and FQNEAQ. The CDR3 here is CASSSREAESSYEQYF. The DNA of the CDR3 is TGTGCCAGCAGCTCGAGAGAGGCGGAAAGCTCCTACGAGCAGTACTTC.

This clonotype was seen repeatedly, ten times or more. V gene TRBV10-2 combines with J gene TRBJ2-7; D is unresolved. Germline V gene sequence: CDR1 WSHSY, CDR2 SAAADI. Trimming left V 6 bases short and J 0 bases short, with 12 bases between. This CDR3 spans 14 amino acids. CDR3 amino acids: CASSSTESSYEQYF. In DNA, the CDR3 is TGCGCCAGCAGCTCTACAGAGAGCTCCTACGAGCAGTACTTC.

This clonotype was detected many times. The chain combines TRBV7-9 with TRBJ2-3; TRBD1 matches 7 bases. The germline CDR1 and CDR2 sequences are SEHNR and FQNEAQ (reference sequence). Trimming cost V 1 base and J 4 bases; bases outside gene matches: 5. The CDR3 is 15 residues long. The CDR3 DNA reads as TGTGCCAGCAGCTTAGAAGAGGGGGCGCCAGATACGCAGTATTTT. Protein sequence: CASSLEEGAPDTQYF.

This clonotype appeared many times. The chain recombines TRBV12-3 or TRBV12-4 with TRBJ2-7, with D perhaps TRBD2 (5 bases). The CDR3 consists of 13 residues. V was pared by 6 bases and J by 6 bases, with 15 bases between. CDR3 in DNA: TGTGCCAGCAGCAAACTAGTACTCATCGAGCAGTACTTC. Amino acids: CASSKLVLIEQYF.

This rearrangement joins TRBV5-4 to TRBJ2-5, with D hard to call. This CDR3 spans 15 amino acids. Germline V gene lookup returns CDR1 SGHNT and CDR2 YYREEE (reference sequence). Deletions cut 0 bases from V and 5 bases from J, with 14 bases between. The CDR3 DNA is TGTGCCAGCAGCTTGGTACAGAATGGGTTCGAGACCCAGTACTTC. Protein sequence: CASSLVQNGFETQYF.

At least ten counts were recorded for this clonotype. The rearrangement joins TRBV29-1 to TRBJ2-3, with D uncertain. The CDR3 runs to 13 residues. Trimming removed 1 base from V and 2 bases from J, with 7 bases in between. Germline lookup yields CDR1 SQVTM and CDR2 ANQGSEA. The CDR3 protein is CSVEGVSTDTQYF. The CDR3 coding sequence is TGCAGCGTTGAAGGAGTCTCCACAGATACGCAGTATTTT.

This clonotype was recorded many times. The chain carries TRBV28 and TRBJ1-1; D might be TRBD1 (5 bases). Germline V gene sequence: CDR1 MDHEN, CDR2 SYDVKM. V dropped 2 bases and J dropped 5 bases, with 12 bases sitting between them. The CDR3 is 14 residues long. CDR3 amino acids: CASSLRTAGTEAFF. Here the CDR3 DNA reads TGTGCCAGCAGTTTACGGACGGCAGGGACTGAAGCTTTCTTT.

This clonotype was detected ten times or more. The V and J genes are TRBV6-1 and TRBJ2-5, with D unclear. CDR1 is MNHNS, CDR2 SASEGT, per germline. This CDR3 has 15 residues. Trimming stripped 6 bases from V and 3 bases from J, with 17 bases between. The CDR3 loop reads CASSRSSAREETQYF. The CDR3 bases are TGTGCCAGCAGCCGCTCTAGTGCGAGAGAAGAGACCCAGTACTTC.

This clonotype was counted at least ten times. The chain joins TRBV29-1 to TRBJ2-5; no firm D call. There are 11 residues in the CDR3. Per germline, CDR1 SQVTM and CDR2 ANQGSEA. V shed 1 base and J shed 4 bases, with 4 bases lying between them. The CDR3 is CSVEGSETQYF. CDR3 nucleotide sequence: TGCAGCGTTGAAGGCTCAGAGACCCAGTACTTC.

On this clonotype: A much larger clone lies a single base off, so this may be a read error. The chain has TRBV30 and TRBJ2-7; 7 nucleotides line up with TRBD1. This CDR3 region has 11 residues. Losses at the gene ends were 2 bases for V and 8 bases for J; bases not matched to a gene: 3. In germline, CDR1 is GTSNPN, CDR2 SVGIG (reference sequence). The CDR3 DNA reads as TGTGCCTGGAGTAACAGGGGCAAGCAGTACTTC. Protein: CAWSNRGKQYF.

This clonotype has at least ten counts. This chain links TRBV20-1 with TRBJ2-1, with D hard to call. The CDR3 runs 14 residues. Germline V lookup: CDR1 DFQATT, CDR2 SNEGSKA (reference sequence). Trimming took 3 bases from V and 3 from J, leaving 12 bases between them. The CDR3 reads CSASWFPDYNEQFF. CDR3 nucleotide sequence: TGCAGTGCTAGTTGGTTCCCGGACTACAATGAGCAGTTCTTC.

This clonotype was picked up many times. The chain links TRBV6-5 to TRBJ1-2, with D unclear. Germline V gives CDR1 MNHEY, CDR2 SVGAGI. Deletions cut 0 bases from V and 2 bases from J, with 10 bases between. This CDR3 contains 15 residues. The DNA for the CDR3 is TGTGCCAGCAGTTACTCGATCGGCAGCAACTATGGCTACACCTTC. Its translation: CASSYSIGSNYGYTF.

This clonotype was seen many times. The rearrangement links TRBV4-1 to TRBJ2-2; 8 nucleotides match TRBD2. V lost 0 bases to trimming and J lost 6 bases; unmatched junction nucleotides: 15. Germline assignment: CDR1 MGHRA and CDR2 YSYEKL. There are 19 residues in the CDR3. In DNA, the CDR3 is TGCGCCAGCAGCCAAGAAGGGACATCCGCGACTAGCGTACCCGGGGAGCTGTTTTTT. This translates into CASSQEGTSATSVPGELFF.